This TCR beta chain was sequenced in a study of blood T cell repertoires in COVID-19. At the level of the study: Sites in the United States, Italy and Spain provided acute and convalescent COVID-19 samples.

This CDR3 comprises 21 residues. The trim removed 5 bases at V and 0 bases at J, leaving 20 bases unmatched. Germline V gives CDR1 KGHSH, CDR2 LQKENI. Libraries were prepared by immunoSEQ multiplex PCR; TCRdb keeps only in-frame clonotypes and omits some of them. Here the sample spans some 240,000 clones, around 80% being singletons. The clonotype comes from a man aged 45-65 years with active or convalescent COVID-19. The sequenced sample consisted of peripheral blood. The chain combines TRBV18 with TRBJ1-3, with TRBD1 matching 9 bases. CDR3 nucleotides: TGTGCCAGCTCAGCGTCCGGGACAGGGTTCTCAACTCCTAGCTCTGGAAACACCATATATTTT. This gives the protein CASSASGTGFSTPSSGNTIYF.